This TCR beta chain was documented in a study of neurological immune-mediated disorders. The CDR3 runs to 14 residues. The V end was cut by 0 bases, the J end by 8 bases, with 11 bases between. The germline CDR1 and CDR2 sequences are SGHRS and YFSETQ. Template-switch 5'RACE cDNA synthesis added a 10-nucleotide unique molecular identifier. TCRdb re-called the 5' RACE reads through MiXCR, storing one row per CDR3 protein. The table includes under 50,000 distinct CDR3 sequences, under 30% detected once. Ten or more counts support this clonotype. The target antigen is unknown. Unsorted libraries were derived from 2 million PBMCs stored at -80 C. Study-wide results and caveats: The expanded clones of different subjects shared no CDR3 amino acid sequences (suggesting private repertoires in all groups). Patients with HTLV-1-associated myelopathy showed the most TCR clonal expansion. Those with multiple sclerosis showed the least, falling below healthy controls.

Material: PBMCs. The receptor comes from a woman aged 70-85 years in good health. The rearrangement joins TRBV5-1 to TRBJ1-4, with D unresolved. The CDR3 spells CASSLEGIAEKLFF. The CDR3 DNA sequence: TGCGCCAGCAGCTTGGAAGGGATAGCAGAAAAACTGTTTTTT.